This entry features one TCR beta chain sequence. Its antigen is still unknown. The sample holds no much larger clone one base away, and base qualities are not on file. The sample originates from a study of shared clonotypes between healthy human individuals (TCRdb year 2020). In terms of the full investigation: The cohort comprised a couple of women and a few men aged 18 to 49 years. For each donor, three plates each were used for CD4 naive and CD4 memory, two plates were used for CD8 naive, and one plate was used for CD8 memory. To estimate repertoire size and how much clonotypes are shared between individuals, the study performed deep sequencing of blood TCR repertoires from about five healthy adults. Different laboratories and diverse techniques were used to prepare libraries and sequence TCR repertoires, to increase sequencing depth and limit assay-specific biases. Each donor's leukapheresis produced roughly between roughly 0.94 and 9.5 billion PBMCs.

Per the germline V gene, SGHRS is the CDR1 and YFSETQ is the CDR2. The CDR3, cysteine through phenylalanine, is 15 amino acids long. The read is trimmed to its CDR3 DNA, 45 bases read in frame from base 1. Germline trimming: 2 bases from V, 7 bases from J; junction bases outside gene matches: 6. Using the deep immunoSEQ assay, TCR CDR3 regions were amplified from genomic DNA by multiplex PCR. Extracted genomic DNA from each cell subset was distributed evenly across all wells of several immunoSEQ 96-well plates, and each plate was treated as a replicate. Each replicate PCR for sorted subsets received roughly 200 ng genomic DNA, equal to around 32,000 T cell genomes. Purified libraries were measured with a Qubit 3.0 fluorometer, size-checked on a Bioanalyzer 2100, and measured again with the KAPA Library Quantification kit. Every immunoSEQ 96-well plate was sequenced on a separate single-read 150-cycle Illumina NextSeq 550 flow cell. Per the original workflow: The immunoSEQ output contained only junctional sequences without quality scores, so filtering could not match that applied to full-length reads. Sequences were annotated with PyIR, a Python wrapper for IgBLAST v1.9, using IMGT germline references to assign V/J genes and CDR3. Reads were filtered out if the reads had weak V/J assignments (E-value above 1e-6), no CDR3, stop codons, out-of-frame junctions, or ambiguous translated residues. A V3J clonotype was defined by an identical inferred V gene, J gene, and CDR3 amino acid sequence. Percentage overlap between repertoires was calculated by dividing the number of shared unique clonotypes by the size of the smaller repertoire. Repertoire richness was assessed with RTK rarefaction, the Chao1 estimator, and Recon v2.1 estimates of unobserved clonotypes. Generation probabilities for all TCRbeta clonotypes obtained by the gDNA method from several donors were computed using OLGA. TCRdb retrieved this table from immuneACCESS and kept in-frame rearrangements only. Not all clones are present; in checked studies, unresolved V genes account for under half, and no reason is known for the remainder. The D gene and trimming were derived from the DNA, and the V and J assignments and clone size from that table. The table for this sample lists about 600,000 clones; less than 98% of them were counted only once. About 0.06% of the sample goes to the ten largest clones.

General conclusions and limits of the study: Compared with non-shared clonotypes, clonotypes shared by all four sorted-subset donors had higher generation probabilities. Based on pairwise subsampling, the degree of clonotype sharing among donors was expected to be affected by sequencing depth. When a handful of donors were compared, the shared fraction of clonotypes was around 4.6% for naive CD4, roughly 3.3% for naive CD8, more than 2% for memory CD4, and about 0.36% for memory CD8. Incomplete sequencing was indicated by rarefaction of sorted-subset datasets, despite the large sequencing depth. Sampling was limited to blood, and TCR repertoires in tissue likely differ from TCR repertoires in blood. Larger estimated clonotype richness was generally found for naive subsets than for memory subsets. Because the study included only a small number of donors, the genetic and exposure-history diversity represented was limited.

The donors were healthy, HIV-negative adults who had no recently reported acute infections or vaccinations. Every donor was a Caucasian adult living in Nashville, Tennessee, USA. CD4+ T cells were enriched by magnetic negative selection; naive cells were then positively selected on CD45RA, and the negative fraction formed the memory subset. After blood collection by leukapheresis, PBMCs were isolated using Ficoll-Histopaque density gradient centrifugation and then cryopreserved in the vapor phase of liquid nitrogen. Purity and quantity of every magnetically sorted T cell population were checked by analytical flow cytometry. Genomic DNA was isolated from every sorted fraction and measured by UV absorbance on a Nanodrop 2000c.

The receptor comes from a woman aged 25 to 39 in good health. Sequenced input: naive CD4+ T cells sorted from blood. The sample's cell subset or site label, decoded: CD45RA+ positively selected. The chain joins TRBV5-1 to TRBJ2-1; 10 junctional bases match TRBD1. For the CDR3, the sequence is CASSFLGQGVNEQFF. Read as DNA, the sequence is TGCGCCAGCAGCTTCTTAGGACAGGGGGTAAATGAGCAGTTCTTC. With all but the CDR3 taken from the reference TRBV5-1 and TRBJ2-1 genes, the full variable domain is: KAGVTQTPRYLIKTRGQQVTLSCSPISGHRSVSWYQQTPGQGLQFLFEYFSETQRNKGNFPGRFSGRQFSNSRSEMNVSTLELGDSALYLCASSFLGQGVNEQFFGPGTRLTVL.